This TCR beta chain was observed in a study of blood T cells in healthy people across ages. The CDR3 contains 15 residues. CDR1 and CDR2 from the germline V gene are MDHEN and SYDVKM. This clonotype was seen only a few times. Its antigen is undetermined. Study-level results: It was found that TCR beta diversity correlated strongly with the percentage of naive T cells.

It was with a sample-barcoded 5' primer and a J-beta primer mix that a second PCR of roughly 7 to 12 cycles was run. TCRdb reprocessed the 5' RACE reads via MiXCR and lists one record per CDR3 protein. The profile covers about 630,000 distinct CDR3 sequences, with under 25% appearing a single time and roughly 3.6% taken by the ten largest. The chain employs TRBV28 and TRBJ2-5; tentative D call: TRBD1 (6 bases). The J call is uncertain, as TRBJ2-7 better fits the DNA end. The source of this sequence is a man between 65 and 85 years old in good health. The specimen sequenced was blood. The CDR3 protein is CASSLGDIRGYEQYF. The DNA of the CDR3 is TGTGCCAGCAGTTTAGGGGACATCCGGGGATACGAGCAGTACTTC.